This T cell receptor beta chain was sequenced during a study of blood T cell repertoires in COVID-19. Study background: The cDNA or gDNA used as material had been derived from T cells, B-cell-depleted T cells, or PBMCs.

Looked up from germline, CDR1 is SQVTM and CDR2 is ANQGSEA. The length of the CDR3 is 12 residues. J lost 8 bases, V lost 8 bases, and 8 bases had no gene match. Some clones are missing from TCRdb's copy, which holds only in-frame ones; the method was immunoSEQ multiplex PCR. The repertoire includes around 260,000 clones, about 88% of them detected once, and approximately 5.3% sits in the top ten. The source is an older woman with COVID-19, enrolled during active disease. Sequenced: peripheral blood. V is TRBV29-1 and J is TRBJ1-4; 7 nucleotides align to TRBD1. The CDR3 DNA reads as TGCAGCACCGACAGGGTGGGCGAAAAACTGTTTTTT. Protein product: CSTDRVGEKLFF.